This entry concerns a single T cell receptor (beta chain). Its antigen is still unknown. The CDR3 is 14 residues long. The junction had 4 bases not matched to a gene; V was cut back by 0 bases and J by 10 bases. Germline CDR1 is MGHRA and CDR2 is YSYEKL. Sequencing used immunoSEQ multiplex PCR; TCRdb keeps in-frame clones, though not all of them. Of 20,000 to 25,000 clones detected, roughly 90% appear once; the ten largest clones hold 12% to 15%. The data are from a study of T cells in localized non-small cell lung cancer. Study findings and constraints: Heterogeneity remains possible because sequencing was limited to only one tumor region. Across samples, adjacent lung featured a median roughly 60 of the top 100 tumor clones.

The sample in question was peripheral blood, obtained before any cancer treatment. V usage is TRBV4-1 and J usage is TRBJ2-1; 9 nucleotides match TRBD2. The receptor comes from a man between 35 and 75 years old with stage III squamous cell lung carcinoma. As DNA, the CDR3 is TGCGCCAGCAGCCAAGAGCCTAGCGGGACGGAGCAGTTCTTC. Its translation: CASSQEPSGTEQFF.